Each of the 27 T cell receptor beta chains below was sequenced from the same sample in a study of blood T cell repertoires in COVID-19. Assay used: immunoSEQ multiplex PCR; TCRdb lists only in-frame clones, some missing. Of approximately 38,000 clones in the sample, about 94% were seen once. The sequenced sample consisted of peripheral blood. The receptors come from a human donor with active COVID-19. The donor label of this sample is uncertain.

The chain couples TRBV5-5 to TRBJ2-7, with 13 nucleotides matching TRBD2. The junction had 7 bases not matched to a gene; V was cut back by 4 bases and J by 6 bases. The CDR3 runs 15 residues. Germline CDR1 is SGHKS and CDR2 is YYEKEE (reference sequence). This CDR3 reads CASSLRTSGSSEQYF. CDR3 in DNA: TGTGCCAGCAGCCTGAGGACTAGCGGGAGCTCCGAGCAGTACTTC. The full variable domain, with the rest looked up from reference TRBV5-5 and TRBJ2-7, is DAGVTQSPTHLIKTRGQQVTLRCSPISGHKSVSWYQQVLGQGPQFIFQYYEKEERGRGNFPDRFSARQFPNYSSELNVNALLLGDSALYLCASSLRTSGSSEQYFGPGTRLTVT.

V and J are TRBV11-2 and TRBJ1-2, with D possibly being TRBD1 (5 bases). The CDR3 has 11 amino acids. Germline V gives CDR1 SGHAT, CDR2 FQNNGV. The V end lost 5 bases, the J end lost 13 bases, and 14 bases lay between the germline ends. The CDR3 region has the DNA TGTGCCAGCAGCATGCTGGCAGGGCCCACCTTC. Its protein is CASSMLAGPTF.

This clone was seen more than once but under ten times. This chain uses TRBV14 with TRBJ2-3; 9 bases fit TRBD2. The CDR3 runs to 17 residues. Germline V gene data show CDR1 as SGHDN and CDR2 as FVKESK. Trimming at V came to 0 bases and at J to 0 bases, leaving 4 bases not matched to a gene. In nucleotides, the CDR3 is TGTGCCAGCAGCCAAGACGTGACTAGCGGTAGCACAGATACGCAGTATTTT. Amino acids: CASSQDVTSGSTDTQYF.

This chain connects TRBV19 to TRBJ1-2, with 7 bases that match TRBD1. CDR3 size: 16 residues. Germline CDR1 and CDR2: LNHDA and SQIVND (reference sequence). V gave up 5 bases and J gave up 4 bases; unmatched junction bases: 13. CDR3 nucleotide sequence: TGTGCCAGTAGTGTTACGTTCAGGGGGAGCGTCTATGGCTACACCTTC. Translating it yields CASSVTFRGSVYGYTF.

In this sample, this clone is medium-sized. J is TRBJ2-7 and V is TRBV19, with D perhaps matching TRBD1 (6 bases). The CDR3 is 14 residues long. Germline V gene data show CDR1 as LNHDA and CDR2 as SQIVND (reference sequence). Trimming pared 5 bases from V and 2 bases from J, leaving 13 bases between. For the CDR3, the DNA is TGTGCCAGTAGTGTACAGGGCACCCCCTACGAGCAGTACTTC. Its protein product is CASSVQGTPYEQYF.

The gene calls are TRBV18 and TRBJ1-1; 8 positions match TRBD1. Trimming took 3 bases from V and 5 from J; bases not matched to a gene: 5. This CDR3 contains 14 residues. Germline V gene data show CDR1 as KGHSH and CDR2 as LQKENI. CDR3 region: CASSPPGGTTEAFF. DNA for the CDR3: TGTGCCAGCTCACCGCCAGGGGGCACAACTGAAGCTTTCTTT.

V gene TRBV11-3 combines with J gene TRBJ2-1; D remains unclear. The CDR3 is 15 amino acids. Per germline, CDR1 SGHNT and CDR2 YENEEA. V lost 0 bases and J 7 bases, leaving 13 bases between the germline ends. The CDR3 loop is CASSLDGSRRNEQFF. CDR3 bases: TGTGCCAGCAGCTTAGACGGCAGCCGGAGAAATGAGCAGTTCTTC.

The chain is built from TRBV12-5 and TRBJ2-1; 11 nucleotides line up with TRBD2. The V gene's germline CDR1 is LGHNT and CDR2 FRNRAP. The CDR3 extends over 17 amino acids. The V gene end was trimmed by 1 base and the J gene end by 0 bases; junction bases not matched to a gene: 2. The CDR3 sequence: CASGLGLAGSSYNEQFF. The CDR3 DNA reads TGTGCTAGTGGTTTGGGACTAGCGGGAAGCTCCTACAATGAGCAGTTCTTC.

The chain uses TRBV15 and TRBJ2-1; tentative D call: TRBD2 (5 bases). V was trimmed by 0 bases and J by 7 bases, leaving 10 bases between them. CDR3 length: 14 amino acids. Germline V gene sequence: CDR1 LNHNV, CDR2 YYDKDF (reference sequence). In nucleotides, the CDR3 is TGTGCCACCAGCAGAGATGAGGAGGCGAATGAGCAGTTCTTC. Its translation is CATSRDEEANEQFF.

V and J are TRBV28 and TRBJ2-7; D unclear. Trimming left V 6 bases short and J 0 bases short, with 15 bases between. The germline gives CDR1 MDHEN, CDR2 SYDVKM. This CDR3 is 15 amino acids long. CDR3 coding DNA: TGTGCCAGCAGCCAAACAAGTGCCCGCTCCTACGAGCAGTACTTC. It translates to CASSQTSARSYEQYF.

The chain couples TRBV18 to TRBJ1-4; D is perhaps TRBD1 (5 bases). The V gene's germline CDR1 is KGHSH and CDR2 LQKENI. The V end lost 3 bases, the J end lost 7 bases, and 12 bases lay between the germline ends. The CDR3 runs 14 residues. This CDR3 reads CASSPGLSGEKLFF. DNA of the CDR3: TGTGCCAGCTCACCGGGACTAAGCGGTGAAAAACTGTTTTTT. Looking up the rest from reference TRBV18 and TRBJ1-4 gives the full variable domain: NAGVMQNPRHLVRRRGQEARLRCSPMKGHSHVYWYRQLPEEGLKFMVYLQKENIIDESGMPKERFSAEFPKEGPSILRIQQVVRGDSAAYFCASSPGLSGEKLFFGSGTQLSVL.

For the CDR3, the DNA is TGTGCCAGCAGTTTAGCGGGTTCCGAGCAGTACTTC. It codes for CASSLAGSEQYF. This chain links TRBV27 with TRBJ2-7; perhaps TRBD2 as D (5 bases). From germline, CDR1 is MNHEY and CDR2 SMNVEV (reference sequence). The CDR3 is 12 amino acids. V was cut by 2 bases and J by 6 bases, with 8 bases left in between.

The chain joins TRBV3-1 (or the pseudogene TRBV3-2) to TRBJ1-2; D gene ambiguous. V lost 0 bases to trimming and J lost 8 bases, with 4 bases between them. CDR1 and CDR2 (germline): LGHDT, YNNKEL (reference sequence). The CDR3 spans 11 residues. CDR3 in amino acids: CASSQDQGYTF. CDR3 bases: TGTGCCAGCAGCCAAGACCAGGGCTACACCTTC.

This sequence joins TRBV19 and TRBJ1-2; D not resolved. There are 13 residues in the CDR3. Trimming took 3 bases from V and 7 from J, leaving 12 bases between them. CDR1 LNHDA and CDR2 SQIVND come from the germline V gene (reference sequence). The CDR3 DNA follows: TGTGCCAGTAGTATTGTCCGGGAGGGTGGCTACACCTTC. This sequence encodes CASSIVREGGYTF.

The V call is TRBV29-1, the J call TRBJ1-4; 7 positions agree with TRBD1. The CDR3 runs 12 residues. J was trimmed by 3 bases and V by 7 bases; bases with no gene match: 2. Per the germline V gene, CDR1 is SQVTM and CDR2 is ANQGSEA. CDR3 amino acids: CSGGTANEKLFF. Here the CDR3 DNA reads TGCAGCGGAGGGACAGCTAATGAAAAACTGTTTTTT.

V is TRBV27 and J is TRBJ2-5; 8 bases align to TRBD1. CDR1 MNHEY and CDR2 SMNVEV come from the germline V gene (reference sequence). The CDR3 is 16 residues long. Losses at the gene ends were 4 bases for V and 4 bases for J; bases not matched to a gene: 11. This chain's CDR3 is CASSSDRGRFRETQYF. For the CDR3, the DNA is TGTGCCAGCAGTTCCGACAGGGGCCGTTTTCGAGAGACCCAGTACTTC.

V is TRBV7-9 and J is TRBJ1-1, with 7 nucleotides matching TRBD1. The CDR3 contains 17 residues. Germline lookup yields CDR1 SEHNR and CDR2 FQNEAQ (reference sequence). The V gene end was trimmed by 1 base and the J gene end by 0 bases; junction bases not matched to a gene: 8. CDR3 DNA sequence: TGTGCCAGCAGCTTAGGGTCGACAGGGCAATTGAACACTGAAGCTTTCTTT. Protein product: CASSLGSTGQLNTEAFF.

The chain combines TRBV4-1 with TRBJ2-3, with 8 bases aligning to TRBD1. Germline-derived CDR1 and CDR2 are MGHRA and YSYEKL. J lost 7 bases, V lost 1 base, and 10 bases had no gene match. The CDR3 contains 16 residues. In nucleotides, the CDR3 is TGCGCCAGCAGCCAAGGGGCACAGGGGGTTGGAAATACGCAGTATTTT. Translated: CASSQGAQGVGNTQYF.

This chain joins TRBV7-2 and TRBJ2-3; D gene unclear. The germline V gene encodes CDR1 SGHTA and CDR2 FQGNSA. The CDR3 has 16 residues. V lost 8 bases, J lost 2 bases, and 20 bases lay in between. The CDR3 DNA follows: TGTGCCAGCCTTCCTTGGGCCTCAGGTTACACAGATACGCAGTATTTT. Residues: CASLPWASGYTDTQYF.

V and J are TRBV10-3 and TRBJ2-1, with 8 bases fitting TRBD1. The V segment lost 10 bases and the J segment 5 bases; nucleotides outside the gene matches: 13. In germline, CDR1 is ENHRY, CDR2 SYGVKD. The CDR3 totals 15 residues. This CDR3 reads CATLNSQGAHNEQFF. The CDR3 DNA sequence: TGTGCCACCTTAAACAGCCAGGGGGCCCACAATGAGCAGTTCTTC.

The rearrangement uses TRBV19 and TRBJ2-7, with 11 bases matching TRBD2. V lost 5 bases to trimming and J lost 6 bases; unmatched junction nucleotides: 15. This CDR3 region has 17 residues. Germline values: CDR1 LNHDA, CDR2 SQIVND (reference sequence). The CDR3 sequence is CASSSGSISGRAGEQYF. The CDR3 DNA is TGTGCCAGTAGTTCCGGAAGTATTAGCGGGAGGGCAGGCGAGCAGTACTTC. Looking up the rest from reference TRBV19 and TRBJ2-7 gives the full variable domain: DGGITQSPKYLFRKEGQNVTLSCEQNLNHDAMYWYRQDPGQGLRLIYYSQIVNDFQKGDIAEGYSVSREKKESFPLTVTSAQKNPTAFYLCASSSGSISGRAGEQYFGPGTRLTVT.

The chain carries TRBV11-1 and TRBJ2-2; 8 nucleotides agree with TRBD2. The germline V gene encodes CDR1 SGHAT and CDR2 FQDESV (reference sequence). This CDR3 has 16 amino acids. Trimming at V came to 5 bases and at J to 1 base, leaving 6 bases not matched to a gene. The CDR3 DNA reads TGTGCCAGCAGCCCCGGGCTAGCGGGGAACACCGGGGAGCTGTTTTTT. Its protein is CASSPGLAGNTGELFF.

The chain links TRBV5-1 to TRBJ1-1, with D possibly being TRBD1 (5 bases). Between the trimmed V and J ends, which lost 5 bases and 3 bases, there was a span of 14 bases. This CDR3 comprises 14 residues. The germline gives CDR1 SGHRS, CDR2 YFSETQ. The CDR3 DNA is TGCGCCAGCAGTCTCTCAGGGAGGGACACTGAAGCTTTCTTT. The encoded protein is CASSLSGRDTEAFF.

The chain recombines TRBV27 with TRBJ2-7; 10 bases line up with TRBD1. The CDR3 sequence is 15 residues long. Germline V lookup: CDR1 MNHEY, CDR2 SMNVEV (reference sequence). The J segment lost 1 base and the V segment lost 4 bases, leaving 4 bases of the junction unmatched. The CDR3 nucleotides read TGTGCCAGCAGTTCGGGACAGGGGTGGTCCTACGAGCAGTACTTC. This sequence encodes CASSSGQGWSYEQYF.

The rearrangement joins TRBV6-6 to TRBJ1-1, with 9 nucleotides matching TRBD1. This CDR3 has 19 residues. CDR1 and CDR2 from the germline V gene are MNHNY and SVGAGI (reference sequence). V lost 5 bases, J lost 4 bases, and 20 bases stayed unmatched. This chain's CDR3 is CASSQSGTGLIPWGTEAFF. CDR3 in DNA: TGTGCCAGCAGTCAATCCGGGACAGGGTTAATCCCCTGGGGCACTGAAGCTTTCTTT.

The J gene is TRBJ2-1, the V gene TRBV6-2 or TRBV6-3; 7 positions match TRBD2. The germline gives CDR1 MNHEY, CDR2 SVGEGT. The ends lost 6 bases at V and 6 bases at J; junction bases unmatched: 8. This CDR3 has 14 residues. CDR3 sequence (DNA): TGTGCCAGCAGACCTAGCGGAGCACCCAATGAGCAGTTCTTC. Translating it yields CASRPSGAPNEQFF.

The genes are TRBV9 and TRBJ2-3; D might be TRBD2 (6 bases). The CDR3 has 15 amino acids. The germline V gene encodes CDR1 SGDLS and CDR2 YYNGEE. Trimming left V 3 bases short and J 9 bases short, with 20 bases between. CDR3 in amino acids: CASSDHGLKRGTQYF. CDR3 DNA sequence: TGTGCCAGCAGCGACCATGGACTAAAACGGGGGACGCAGTATTTT.